These 18 T cell receptor beta chains came from one sample sequenced in a study of blood T cell repertoires in COVID-19. Method: immunoSEQ multiplex PCR; TCRdb's copy keeps in-frame clones and lacks some. Of 90,000 to 120,000 clones detected, approximately 88% appear once; the ten largest clones hold 6.8%. Sequenced material: peripheral blood. These receptors came from a man aged 50-59 years with active or convalescent COVID-19.

The V and J genes are TRBV7-2 and TRBJ2-3; possible D gene TRBD2, 6 bases. Trimming pared 5 bases from V and 0 bases from J, leaving 9 bases between. This CDR3 contains 14 residues. The germline gives CDR1 SGHTA, CDR2 FQGNSA. The CDR3 loop is CASSPGTSTDTQYF. The CDR3 bases are TGTGCCAGCAGCCCCGGGACTAGCACAGATACGCAGTATTTT.

J is TRBJ2-5 and V is TRBV3-1 (or the pseudogene TRBV3-2); TRBD2 aligns across 9 bases. This CDR3 is built from 14 residues. Germline V gives CDR1 LGHDT, CDR2 YNNKEL (reference sequence). V trimming: 5 bases; J trimming: 5 bases; junction bases outside the gene matches: 6. This CDR3 reads CASSFSGSLETQYF. In nucleotides, the CDR3 is TGTGCCAGCAGCTTTAGCGGGAGTCTGGAGACCCAGTACTTC.

The genes are TRBV30 and TRBJ1-2; D remains ambiguous. The V gene's germline CDR1 is GTSNPN and CDR2 SVGIG (reference sequence). The CDR3 has 14 residues. Trimming left V 2 bases short and J 2 bases short, with 12 bases between. DNA of the CDR3: TGTGCCTGGAGTAAAGCCGCCTCCAACTATGGCTACACCTTC. This translates into CAWSKAASNYGYTF.

This clone came up a few times. V usage is TRBV18 and J usage is TRBJ1-4; D gene uncertain. Trimming cost V 1 base and J 7 bases, with 10 bases left between them. The CDR3 consists of 14 residues. Per germline, CDR1 KGHSH and CDR2 LQKENI. DNA of the CDR3: TGTGCCAGCTCACCACGTAGAGCGGCTGAAAAACTGTTTTTT. It encodes CASSPRRAAEKLFF.

The gene calls are TRBV28 and TRBJ1-2; 10 nucleotides align to TRBD1. The J segment lost 6 bases and the V segment lost 5 bases, leaving 9 bases of the junction unmatched. The CDR3 length is 15 residues. Germline V CDR1 and CDR2: MDHEN, SYDVKM. The CDR3 loop reads CASSVGTGDFNGYTF. The CDR3 region has the DNA TGTGCCAGCAGTGTCGGGACAGGGGACTTTAATGGCTACACCTTC.

J is TRBJ1-2 and V is TRBV28; D is unclear. This CDR3 spans 13 amino acids. Trimming took 3 bases from V and 7 from J, leaving 12 bases between them. Germline values: CDR1 MDHEN, CDR2 SYDVKM. CDR3 loop: CASSFSTKRGYTF. The CDR3 DNA reads TGTGCCAGCAGTTTCTCAACAAAGCGTGGCTACACCTTC.

This CDR3 is CSAGRGPEYEQYF. CDR3 nucleotide sequence: TGCAGCGCCGGAAGGGGGCCTGAGTACGAGCAGTACTTC. The rearrangement uses TRBV29-1 and TRBJ2-7; 7 bases fit TRBD1. The V gene end was trimmed by 7 bases and the J gene end by 4 bases; junction bases not matched to a gene: 10. The CDR3 consists of 13 residues. Germline assignment: CDR1 SQVTM and CDR2 ANQGSEA.

The chain links TRBV5-5 to TRBJ1-5, with TRBD1 matching 7 bases. The CDR3 covers 14 residues. The ends lost 4 bases at V and 7 bases at J; junction bases unmatched: 8. Germline V gives CDR1 SGHKS, CDR2 YYEKEE (reference sequence). The chain's CDR3 is CASSREGAYQPQHF. The CDR3 nucleotides are TGTGCCAGCAGCCGAGAGGGGGCTTACCAGCCCCAGCATTTT.

The CDR3 DNA reads as TGTGGGACAGGGCTAGCGGGAGGGCGCAGCAATGAGCAGTTCTTC. It yields the protein CGTGLAGGRSNEQFF. The chain has TRBV6-5 and TRBJ2-1, with 12 bases matching TRBD2. The germline gives CDR1 MNHEY, CDR2 SVGAGI. This CDR3 has 15 amino acids.

The chain uses TRBV4-3 and TRBJ2-1, with D possibly being TRBD2 (5 bases). This CDR3 contains 13 residues. The V and J ends lost 1 base and 9 bases respectively, with 10 bases between them. CDR1 is LGHNA, CDR2 YSLEER, per germline. CDR3: CASSQVEEGEQFF. In DNA, the CDR3 is TGCGCCAGCAGCCAAGTGGAAGAGGGTGAGCAGTTCTTC.

The rearrangement joins TRBV11-2 to TRBJ2-2; perhaps TRBD1 as D (6 bases). The CDR3 sequence is 19 residues long. V was pared by 2 bases and J by 3 bases, with 22 bases between. The germline V gene encodes CDR1 SGHAT and CDR2 FQNNGV. The CDR3 DNA reads as TGTGCCAGCAGCTTAAAGGGTTTCCTGGCAGGGGATTACACCGGGGAGCTGTTTTTT. Encoded protein: CASSLKGFLAGDYTGELFF.

In this sample, this clone turned up a few times. The rearrangement joins TRBV19 to TRBJ1-1, with D unclear. With 5 bases removed from V and 8 bases from J, the gap between germline ends came to 9 bases. Germline V gene sequence: CDR1 LNHDA, CDR2 SQIVND (reference sequence). The CDR3 totals 11 residues. Here the CDR3 DNA reads TGTGCCAGTAGTGCAAGCATAGAAGCTTTCTTT. Its protein product is CASSASIEAFF.

This chain links TRBV15 with TRBJ2-5; 7 nucleotides match TRBD1. The trim removed 2 bases at V and 2 bases at J, leaving 5 bases unmatched. This CDR3 comprises 15 residues. The germline V gene has CDR1 LNHNV and CDR2 YYDKDF (reference sequence). The CDR3 bases are TGTGCCACCAGCAGAAAGGGACAGCCACAAGAGACCCAGTACTTC. Its translation is CATSRKGQPQETQYF.

J is TRBJ1-3 and V is TRBV27; D unclear. The CDR3 runs 16 residues. Germline V lookup: CDR1 MNHEY, CDR2 SMNVEV (reference sequence). Trimming stripped 8 bases from V and 2 bases from J, with 19 bases between. The DNA for the CDR3 is TGTGCCAGCGCCAACGCCGGTTGGGAGCCTGGAAACACCATATATTTT. This sequence encodes CASANAGWEPGNTIYF.

This chain joins TRBV6-4 and TRBJ2-6, with no clear D. The CDR3 has 16 residues. Germline V gene data show CDR1 as MRHNA and CDR2 as SNTAGT. V was shortened by 4 bases and J by 2 bases, with 12 bases between the two germline ends. The CDR3 is CASSATLGTGANVLTF. The CDR3 DNA follows: TGTGCCAGCAGTGCGACTCTAGGAACTGGGGCCAACGTCCTGACTTTC.

The genes are TRBV7-8 and TRBJ2-1; 11 nucleotides agree with TRBD2. The CDR3 consists of 18 residues. Unmatched junction bases numbered 8, after V lost 0 bases and J lost 4 bases. The germline CDR1 and CDR2 sequences are SGHVS and FQNEAQ. The CDR3 DNA follows: TGTGCCAGCAGCTTAGCACTAGCGGGAGAAGGGATTTACAATGAGCAGTTCTTC. Residues: CASSLALAGEGIYNEQFF.

This chain uses TRBV6-5 with TRBJ1-1; no reliable D call. V lost 6 bases, J lost 7 bases, and 6 bases lay in between. In germline, CDR1 is MNHEY, CDR2 SVGAGI. The CDR3 extends over 10 amino acids. CDR3 loop: CASRDFEAFF. The CDR3, as DNA: TGTGCCAGCAGGGACTTTGAAGCTTTCTTT.

The V call is TRBV5-1, the J call TRBJ2-6, with 11 bases that match TRBD1. Trimming cost V 0 bases and J 3 bases; bases outside gene matches: 2. The CDR3 is 17 amino acids. Germline CDR1 SGHRS, CDR2 YFSETQ. CDR3 in amino acids: CASSLGTGGGGANVLTF. The CDR3, as DNA: TGCGCCAGCAGCTTGGGGACAGGGGGCGGTGGGGCCAACGTCCTGACTTTC.